This T cell receptor beta chain was sequenced during a study of shared clonotypes between healthy human individuals. General study findings and limits: Across a handful of donors, naive CD4 shared 5% to 6.5%, naive CD8 more than 3%, memory CD4 more than 2%, memory CD8 0.4% to 0.5%.

CD8 cells regarded as naive lacked CD45RO, were positively chosen for CCR7, and omitted terminally differentiated effector memory CD45RA+ cells. Sequencing was performed with immunoSEQ multiplex PCR; in TCRdb, only in-frame clones are kept and a portion is missing. The sample has a few million clones; around 93% are singletons. The germline CDR1 and CDR2 sequences are LNHDA and SQIVND (reference sequence). Trimming cost V 7 bases and J 1 base, with 10 bases left between them. The CDR3 contains 14 residues. On this clone: Its antigen remains unknown.

The rearrangement joins TRBV19 to TRBJ2-2; D possibly corresponds to TRBD2 (5 bases). This TCR was recovered from a man younger than 30 in good health. Some clones in this sample may be carry-over from other donors' samples. The sample consisted of naive CD8+ T cells from PBMCs. The chain's CDR3 is CASKSAVNTGELFF. The CDR3 DNA is TGTGCCAGTAAGTCAGCGGTGAACACCGGGGAGCTGTTTTTT.